These 32 T cell receptor beta chains came from one sample sequenced in a study of blood T cell repertoires in COVID-19. Method: immunoSEQ multiplex PCR; TCRdb's copy keeps in-frame clones and lacks some. The sample lists 150,000 to 200,000 clones, roughly 84% occurring once. The source material was PBMCs or T cells enriched from blood (not recorded which). These receptors came from a man aged 65-85 years who had been exposed to COVID-19.

This rearrangement joins TRBV7-2 to TRBJ2-1, with 9 bases lining up with TRBD2. This CDR3 is built from 15 residues. Germline trimming cut 1 base from V and 6 bases from J; bases unmatched to any gene: 4. In germline, CDR1 is SGHTA, CDR2 FQGNSA. The CDR3: CASSLVAGGLNEQFF. The CDR3 region has the DNA TGTGCCAGCAGCTTAGTCGCGGGGGGGCTCAATGAGCAGTTCTTC.

The rearrangement uses TRBV6-5 and TRBJ1-2; 10 bases line up with TRBD1. The junction had 4 bases not matched to a gene; V was cut back by 6 bases and J by 0 bases. The CDR3 loop spans 15 amino acids. Looked up from germline, CDR1 is MNHEY and CDR2 is SVGAGI. The CDR3 coding sequence is TGTGCCAGCAGCCCAGGACAGGGGGCTAACTATGGCTACACCTTC. Its translation is CASSPGQGANYGYTF.

V usage is TRBV12-3 or TRBV12-4 and J usage is TRBJ1-2, with D uncertain. The CDR3 contains 13 residues. V was cut by 3 bases and J by 4 bases, with 9 bases left in between. DNA of the CDR3: TGTGCCAGCAGTTTGGTGGGGAGCTATGGCTACACCTTC. Its translation is CASSLVGSYGYTF.

The V gene is TRBV9, the J gene TRBJ2-7, with a tentative D call TRBD1 (5 bases). Trimming took 1 base from V and 3 from J, leaving 11 bases between them. Per germline, CDR1 SGDLS and CDR2 YYNGEE. CDR3 size: 14 residues. In nucleotides, the CDR3 is TGTGCCAGCAGCGTACTGGACCAGGGCTACGAGCAGTACTTC. Its protein is CASSVLDQGYEQYF.

The V call is TRBV6-2 or TRBV6-3, the J call TRBJ1-3; weak D call: TRBD1 (6 bases). This CDR3 has 15 amino acids. Trimming stripped 6 bases from V and 3 bases from J, with 15 bases between. Germline CDR1 MNHEY, CDR2 SVGEGT. CDR3 region: CASSPDSDIGNTIYF. In DNA, the CDR3 is TGTGCCAGCAGCCCGGACAGCGACATTGGAAACACCATATATTTT.

J is TRBJ2-7 and V is TRBV5-6; possibly TRBD1 for D (6 bases). Trimming cost V 2 bases and J 5 bases, with 17 bases left between them. From germline, CDR1 is SGHDT and CDR2 YYEEEE. The CDR3 runs to 15 residues. The CDR3 reads CASSLQGSRRDEQYF. CDR3 nucleotide sequence: TGTGCCAGCAGCTTACAGGGAAGCAGGCGCGACGAGCAGTACTTC.

The CDR3 bases are TGTGCCAGCAGCTTCGGGATCAATCAGCCCCAGCATTTT. This encodes CASSFGINQPQHF. The chain is built from TRBV11-2 and TRBJ1-5; D remains unclear. The CDR3 sequence is 13 residues long. Germline lookup yields CDR1 SGHAT and CDR2 FQNNGV. The V end lost 3 bases, the J end lost 3 bases, and 6 bases lay between the germline ends.

This clone was seen a single time. The J gene is TRBJ1-5, the V gene TRBV10-2; D is uncertain. Germline V gene lookup returns CDR1 WSHSY and CDR2 SAAADI. CDR3 length: 14 amino acids. Trimming took off 2 bases at V and 7 bases at J, with 12 bases between the two ends. CDR3 region: CASSERGPLQPQHF. The CDR3 DNA reads as TGCGCCAGCAGTGAGAGAGGTCCCCTCCAGCCCCAGCATTTT.

This sequence joins TRBV29-1 and TRBJ1-2; 9 bases are a match to TRBD1. This CDR3 is built from 13 residues. Germline-derived CDR1 and CDR2 are SQVTM and ANQGSEA. The ends lost 3 bases at V and 3 bases at J; junction bases unmatched: 2. CDR3 sequence: CSVDDRGDYGYTF. The CDR3 DNA sequence: TGCAGCGTTGATGACAGGGGGGACTATGGCTACACCTTC.

The chain is built from TRBV19 and TRBJ1-5; D is undetermined. The CDR3 consists of 15 residues. CDR1 is LNHDA and CDR2 is SQIVND in the germline V gene (reference sequence). V lost 1 base to trimming and J lost 4 bases, with 11 bases between them. The chain's CDR3 is CASSIVPIQNQPQHF. In DNA, the CDR3 is TGTGCCAGTAGTATAGTTCCAATACAGAATCAGCCCCAGCATTTT.

The V call is TRBV18, the J call TRBJ2-7, with 10 nucleotides matching TRBD1. Germline V gives CDR1 KGHSH, CDR2 LQKENI. The CDR3 totals 17 residues. Trimming removed 4 bases from V and 5 bases from J; junction bases left unmatched: 14. CDR3 in DNA: TGTGCCAGCTCACTGCTGCCTTCGGGACAGGGGAGGGACGAGCAGTACTTC. This encodes CASSLLPSGQGRDEQYF.

The V gene is TRBV7-9, the J gene TRBJ1-5, with 11 bases identical to TRBD1. V trimming: 5 bases; J trimming: 3 bases; junction bases outside the gene matches: 3. The CDR3 extends over 15 amino acids. The germline V gene has CDR1 SEHNR and CDR2 FQNEAQ (reference sequence). CDR3 DNA sequence: TGTGCCAGCAGCCGGACAGGGGGCTACAATCAGCCCCAGCATTTT. Translating gives CASSRTGGYNQPQHF.

The chain links TRBV7-2 to TRBJ2-7; 9 nucleotides align to TRBD2. Germline values: CDR1 SGHTA, CDR2 FQGNSA. The length of the CDR3 is 18 residues. After removal of 5 bases from V and 3 bases from J, the junction contained 17 bases not matched to a gene. The CDR3 region is CASSPPAGGSGRVYEQYF. In DNA form, the CDR3 reads TGTGCCAGCAGCCCCCCGGCCGGGGGTAGCGGGAGAGTCTACGAGCAGTACTTC.

V usage is TRBV3-1 (or the pseudogene TRBV3-2) and J usage is TRBJ2-3; D remains ambiguous. CDR3 size: 15 residues. V lost 7 bases, J lost 0 bases, and 14 bases lay in between. Germline loops: CDR1 LGHDT, CDR2 YNNKEL (reference sequence). CDR3 DNA: TGTGCCAGCACCCTAGGAGCACTAAGCACAGATACGCAGTATTTT. This encodes CASTLGALSTDTQYF.

The chain recombines TRBV3-1 (or the pseudogene TRBV3-2) with TRBJ2-2; D perhaps matches TRBD2 (6 bases). Germline assignment: CDR1 LGHDT and CDR2 YNNKEL (reference sequence). The CDR3 is made up of 16 amino acids. V lost 4 bases and J lost 5, with 17 bases in between. CDR3 bases: TGTGCCAGCAGCCCCCCGGGACTCTCGGGGACCGGGGAGCTGTTTTTT. This encodes CASSPPGLSGTGELFF.

The V and J genes are TRBV30 and TRBJ1-5; D is unresolved. Germline CDR1 reads GTSNPN; CDR2 reads SVGIG (reference sequence). The CDR3 sequence is 13 residues long. V was clipped by 1 base and J by 1 base, with 5 bases between them. The CDR3 DNA reads as TGTGCCTGGAGTGGGGAGAGCAATCAGCCCCAGCATTTT. Amino acid sequence: CAWSGESNQPQHF.

The genes are TRBV2 and TRBJ2-6; D perhaps matches TRBD1 (5 bases). Germline V gives CDR1 SNHLY, CDR2 FYNNEI. V dropped 4 bases and J dropped 2 bases, with 12 bases sitting between them. This CDR3 is built from 16 residues. The CDR3 is CASSGAGLTGANVLTF. For the CDR3, the DNA is TGTGCCAGCAGTGGGGCAGGGTTAACTGGGGCCAACGTCCTGACTTTC. Based on the CDR3 plus reference TRBV2 and TRBJ2-6, the full variable domain is EPEVTQTPSHQVTQMGQEVILRCVPISNHLYFYWYRQILGQKVEFLVSFYNNEISEKSEIFDDQFSVERPDGSNFTLKIRSTKLEDSAMYFCASSGAGLTGANVLTFGAGSRLTVL.

The V gene is TRBV28, the J gene TRBJ1-2; TRBD1 agrees at 7 bases. The CDR3 has 17 amino acids. V shed 5 bases and J 2 bases; nucleotides not matched to a gene: 14. Germline CDR1 is MDHEN and CDR2 is SYDVKM. The CDR3 protein is CASSVLGQTSDNYGYTF. CDR3 nucleotide sequence: TGTGCCAGCAGTGTCCTGGGACAGACCTCCGACAACTATGGCTACACCTTC.

The rearrangement links TRBV9 to TRBJ2-1; 7 nucleotides agree with TRBD2. From germline, CDR1 is SGDLS and CDR2 YYNGEE. The ends lost 0 bases at V and 4 bases at J; junction bases unmatched: 7. This CDR3 is built from 16 residues. CDR3 sequence: CASSVAKASGYNEQFF. CDR3 coding DNA: TGTGCCAGCAGCGTAGCTAAGGCTAGCGGATACAATGAGCAGTTCTTC.

This clone was recorded only once. The chain combines TRBV7-8 with TRBJ2-1; D might be TRBD2 (5 bases). Trimming shortened V by 5 bases and J by 2 bases, and 13 bases separated the two germline ends. The CDR3 runs to 15 residues. The V gene's germline CDR1 is SGHVS and CDR2 FQNEAQ. Written as DNA, the CDR3 is TGTGCCAGCAGCGGTTCCCCGGAGGCCTACAATGAGCAGTTCTTC. Protein sequence: CASSGSPEAYNEQFF.

The chain uses TRBV3-1 (or the pseudogene TRBV3-2) and TRBJ1-1, with TRBD1 as a possible D gene (5 bases). CDR3 length equals 13 residues. CDR1 is LGHDT and CDR2 is YNNKEL in the germline V gene (reference sequence). V gave up 1 base and J gave up 6 bases, with 9 bases separating them. The CDR3 loop reads CASSQADRAEAFF. The CDR3 DNA reads as TGTGCCAGCAGCCAAGCCGACAGAGCTGAAGCTTTCTTT.

The J gene is TRBJ2-5, the V gene TRBV11-1, with D possibly matching TRBD1 (5 bases). The CDR3 totals 15 residues. V gave up 3 bases and J gave up 1 base, with 12 bases separating them. The V gene's germline CDR1 is SGHAT and CDR2 FQDESV (reference sequence). The CDR3 DNA reads as TGTGCCAGCAGCTTGAGTGGGGCCGCCCAAGAGACCCAGTACTTC. It is translated as CASSLSGAAQETQYF.

This clone was seen a handful of times. This chain's CDR3 is CASSQDGGSSYNEQFF. The CDR3 nucleotides are TGTGCCAGCAGCCAAGACGGGGGGAGCTCCTACAATGAGCAGTTCTTC. The chain combines TRBV4-2 with TRBJ2-1; TRBD2 matches 7 bases. Germline V gene sequence: CDR1 LGHNA, CDR2 YNFKEQ. J gave up 0 bases and V 0 bases, and 2 bases lay outside the gene matches. This CDR3 has 16 amino acids.

This clone has a single count. V is TRBV6-5 and J is TRBJ1-1, with D hard to call. CDR1 is MNHEY and CDR2 is SVGAGI in the germline V gene. V was clipped by 1 base and J by 4 bases, with 10 bases between them. This CDR3 region has 14 residues. Written as DNA, the CDR3 is TGTGCCAGCAGTTACTTAGAAACGATCACTGAAGCTTTCTTT. Translated, it gives CASSYLETITEAFF.

This clone occurred once. The J gene is TRBJ2-2, the V gene TRBV5-1, with D possibly TRBD1 on 6 matching bases. This CDR3 is 16 amino acids long. V lost 4 bases to trimming and J lost 6 bases, with 19 bases between them. Germline loops: CDR1 SGHRS, CDR2 YFSETQ. The CDR3 region has the DNA TGCGCCAGCAGCCCCCGACAGGATATAACGTCCGGGGAGCTGTTTTTT. As protein: CASSPRQDITSGELFF. Full variable domain (rest looked up from reference TRBV5-1 and TRBJ2-2): KAGVTQTPRYLIKTRGQQVTLSCSPISGHRSVSWYQQTPGQGLQFLFEYFSETQRNKGNFPGRFSGRQFSNSRSEMNVSTLELGDSALYLCASSPRQDITSGELFFGEGSRLTVL.

The chain has TRBV11-3 and TRBJ2-7; D call uncertain. Trimming stripped 3 bases from V and 7 bases from J, with 10 bases between. CDR1 and CDR2 (germline): SGHNT, YENEEA. CDR3 length: 12 residues. The CDR3 protein is CASSFPRSEQYF. As DNA, the CDR3 is TGTGCCAGCAGCTTTCCCCGGAGTGAGCAGTACTTC.

For this clone: This sample also contains other DNA sequences that code for the same CDR3. The CDR3 protein is CASSPTQNTEAFF. DNA of the CDR3: TGTGCCAGCTCACCAACTCAGAACACTGAAGCTTTCTTT. This chain joins TRBV18 and TRBJ1-1, with D unclear. The CDR3 length is 13 residues. The germline CDR1 and CDR2 sequences are KGHSH and LQKENI. V lost 2 bases, J lost 1 base, and 5 bases lay in between.

The chain joins TRBV6-5 to TRBJ2-1; D may be TRBD2 (6 bases). Trimming took 5 bases from V and 6 from J, leaving 14 bases between them. Germline-derived CDR1 and CDR2 are MNHEY and SVGAGI. This CDR3 region has 14 residues. The CDR3 here is CASSLATGINEQFF. The DNA of the CDR3 is TGTGCCAGCAGTCTAGCGACCGGGATCAATGAGCAGTTCTTC.

The chain links TRBV2 to TRBJ1-1, with D possibly being TRBD1 (5 bases). CDR1 is SNHLY and CDR2 is FYNNEI in the germline V gene. The CDR3 extends over 15 amino acids. Trimming took off 4 bases at V and 4 bases at J, with 16 bases between the two ends. DNA for the CDR3: TGTGCCAGCAGTGGGGGTTCCAGGGCTGGCACTGAAGCTTTCTTT. Its protein is CASSGGSRAGTEAFF. Using reference TRBV2 and TRBJ1-1 for the parts outside the CDR3, the full variable domain is EPEVTQTPSHQVTQMGQEVILRCVPISNHLYFYWYRQILGQKVEFLVSFYNNEISEKSEIFDDQFSVERPDGSNFTLKIRSTKLEDSAMYFCASSGGSRAGTEAFFGQGTRLTVV.

V and J are TRBV7-6 and TRBJ2-3, with D possibly TRBD2 on 5 matching bases. The CDR3 has 13 residues. CDR1 and CDR2 from the germline V gene are SGHVS and FNYEAQ. V was shortened by 2 bases and J by 9 bases, with 12 bases between the two germline ends. CDR3: CASSLFLGETQYF. CDR3 coding DNA: TGTGCCAGCAGCTTATTTCTCGGGGAAACGCAGTATTTT. Looking up the rest from reference TRBV7-6 and TRBJ2-3 gives the full variable domain: GAGVSQSPRYKVTKRGQDVALRCDPISGHVSLYWYRQALGQGPEFLTYFNYEAQQDKSGLPNDRFSAERPEGSISTLTIQRTEQRDSAMYRCASSLFLGETQYFGPGTRLTVL.

This clone was recorded a few times. This sequence joins TRBV27 and TRBJ1-5, with 7 bases identical to TRBD1. The CDR3 consists of 15 residues. Trimming at V came to 5 bases and at J to 1 base, leaving 5 bases not matched to a gene. Germline-derived CDR1 and CDR2 are MNHEY and SMNVEV (reference sequence). The CDR3 loop is CASSRQGGSNQPQHF. Written as DNA, the CDR3 is TGTGCCAGCAGTCGACAGGGTGGGAGCAATCAGCCCCAGCATTTT.

The genes are TRBV27 and TRBJ2-7, with D perhaps TRBD2 (6 bases). Trimming removed 6 bases at V and 2 bases at J, with 17 bases between. CDR3 length: 15 residues. Germline lookup yields CDR1 MNHEY and CDR2 SMNVEV (reference sequence). The CDR3: CASRNKGLLAYEQYF. CDR3 in DNA: TGTGCCAGCAGGAATAAGGGACTCCTCGCCTACGAGCAGTACTTC.